This TCR beta chain was identified in a study of blood T cell repertoires in COVID-19. Study in general: Sources were T cells, B-cell-depleted T cells, or PBMCs; the material itself was cDNA or gDNA.

Germline CDR1 reads SGHTA; CDR2 reads FQGNSA. The junction had 14 bases not matched to a gene; V was cut back by 4 bases and J by 2 bases. The CDR3 is 18 amino acids. Seattle patient enrollment occurred during active infection, with longitudinal follow-up thereafter. This table comes from immunoSEQ multiplex PCR, and its TCRdb copy is limited to in-frame clones, with some not included. Found here are 400,000 to 450,000 clones, about 90% of them singletons; the top ten hold roughly 0.78%. This receptor was identified in a man aged 18 to 29 with COVID-19, enrolled during active disease. Sequencing was carried out using peripheral blood. J is TRBJ2-3 and V is TRBV7-2; TRBD2 agrees at 8 bases. The CDR3 loop reads CASSSQYLGSGNTDTQYF. As DNA, the CDR3 is TGTGCCAGCAGCTCGCAATATCTCGGTAGCGGGAACACAGATACGCAGTATTTT.